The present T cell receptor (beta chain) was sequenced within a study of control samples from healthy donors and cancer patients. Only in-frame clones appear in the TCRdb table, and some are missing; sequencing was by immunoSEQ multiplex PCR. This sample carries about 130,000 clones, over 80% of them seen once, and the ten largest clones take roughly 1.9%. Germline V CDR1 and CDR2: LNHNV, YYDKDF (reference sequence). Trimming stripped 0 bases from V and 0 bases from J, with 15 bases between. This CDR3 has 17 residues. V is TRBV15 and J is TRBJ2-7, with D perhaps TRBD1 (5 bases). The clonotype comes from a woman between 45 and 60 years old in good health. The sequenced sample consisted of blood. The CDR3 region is CATSRDRGRANSYEQYF. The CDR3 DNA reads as TGTGCCACCAGCAGAGATAGGGGCAGGGCAAACTCCTACGAGCAGTACTTC.